The 29 T cell receptor beta chains below all came from one sample that was sequenced in a study of CD8+CD57+ T cells in acquired aplastic anemia. TCR beta VDJ and CDR3 were profiled, and genomic DNA was the template. TCRdb fed the reads into MiXCR, producing one record per CDR3 protein. This table holds about 250,000 distinct CDR3 sequences, around 46% found once. Patients chosen for sequencing had shown CD8+CD57+ cell expansion by flow cytometry. Sequencing was carried out using sorted CD4+, CD8+, or CD8+CD57+ T cells (not recorded which) from PBMCs. Source of these receptors: a human donor with aplastic anemia.

This clonotype was seen at least ten times. The chain has TRBV7-9 and TRBJ1-1; a weak D match, TRBD1 (5 bases). From germline, CDR1 is SEHNR and CDR2 FQNEAQ (reference sequence). Trimming left V 6 bases short and J 0 bases short, with 11 bases between. The CDR3 is 14 amino acids. CDR3 coding DNA: TGTGCCAGCAGTATCGGGGGGATGAACACTGAAGCTTTCTTT. Amino acids: CASSIGGMNTEAFF.

The V call is TRBV7-9, the J call TRBJ2-7, with 9 nucleotides matching TRBD1. The V gene end was trimmed by 4 bases and the J gene end by 3 bases; junction bases not matched to a gene: 1. The germline gives CDR1 SEHNR, CDR2 FQNEAQ (reference sequence). The CDR3 has 13 amino acids. CDR3 residues: CASSWDRDYEQYF. The CDR3 DNA sequence: TGTGCCAGCAGCTGGGACAGGGACTACGAGCAGTACTTC.

This clonotype has just a few counts. This could be a read error, since a much larger clone is one nucleotide away. The V and J genes are TRBV9 and TRBJ1-6; D possibly corresponds to TRBD1 (5 bases). The CDR3 contains 14 residues. Deletions cut 4 bases from V and 10 bases from J, with 15 bases between. The germline gives CDR1 SGDLS, CDR2 YYNGEE. CDR3: CASSFRGAGSPLHF. The CDR3, as DNA: TGTGCCAGCAGCTTCCGGGGCGCCGGGTCACCCCTCCACTTT.

The V gene is TRBV19, the J gene TRBJ2-1, with 9 bases fitting TRBD2. V lost 7 bases, J lost 6 bases, and 22 bases stayed unmatched. This CDR3 spans 19 amino acids. CDR1 LNHDA and CDR2 SQIVND come from the germline V gene (reference sequence). In DNA, the CDR3 is TGTGCCAGTACGAGGCGGGGGGGTTTTAGCGGGACTCCACCCAATGAGCAGTTCTTC. Protein sequence: CASTRRGGFSGTPPNEQFF.

The V call is TRBV5-1, the J call TRBJ2-7; 7 positions agree with TRBD2. CDR1 and CDR2 from the germline V gene are SGHRS and YFSETQ. This CDR3 region has 13 residues. The trim removed 3 bases at V and 4 bases at J, leaving 4 bases unmatched. The CDR3 spells CASSSVGGYEQYF. DNA for the CDR3: TGCGCCAGCAGCTCCGTGGGGGGGTACGAGCAGTACTTC.

This clonotype has ten or more counts. This chain connects TRBV20-1 to TRBJ1-2; D remains ambiguous. Per the germline V gene, CDR1 is DFQATT and CDR2 is SNEGSKA (reference sequence). The V end was cut by 3 bases, the J end by 7 bases, with 12 bases between. This CDR3 is 12 amino acids long. CDR3 residues: CSASTSESGYTF. CDR3 nucleotide sequence: TGCAGTGCTAGTACGTCGGAAAGTGGCTACACCTTC.

This clonotype was counted many times. The V call is TRBV24-1, the J call TRBJ2-7; perhaps TRBD1 as D (6 bases). CDR1 KGHDR and CDR2 SFDVKD come from the germline V gene. The CDR3 spans 13 residues. The ends were cut back, 4 bases at V and 5 bases at J, with 11 bases in the middle. CDR3 residues: CATSDFNRDEQYF. In nucleotides, the CDR3 is TGTGCCACCAGTGACTTCAACAGGGACGAGCAGTACTTC.

This clonotype was counted a few times. A read error may produce the germline difference seen at one junction end. The rearrangement links TRBV24-1 to TRBJ2-2; 7 bases map to TRBD1. Germline CDR1 and CDR2: KGHDR and SFDVKD. The CDR3 spans 17 residues. The CDR3 reads CASSYVDDRAVFGELFF. CDR3 nucleotides: TGTGCCAGCAGTTACGTAGATGACAGGGCGGTGTTCGGGGAGCTGTTTTTT.

In its sample, this clonotype was seen a few times. The chain carries TRBV20-1 and TRBJ1-5; no definite D call. The germline V gene encodes CDR1 DFQATT and CDR2 SNEGSKA (reference sequence). The CDR3 totals 13 residues. V lost 3 bases and J 6 bases, leaving 12 bases between the germline ends. The CDR3 DNA sequence: TGCAGTGCTAGGGCGGGAGTGAGTCAGCCCCAGCATTTT. As protein: CSARAGVSQPQHF.

This clonotype showed up just once. The gene calls are TRBV10-3 and TRBJ2-7; a weak D match, TRBD1 (5 bases). The germline V gene encodes CDR1 ENHRY and CDR2 SYGVKD. The CDR3 runs to 14 residues. V shed 3 bases and J shed 1 base, with 10 bases lying between them. CDR3 loop: CAISDLDSSYEQYF. The CDR3 DNA is TGTGCCATCAGTGATCTAGACAGTTCCTACGAGCAGTACTTC.

This clonotype was seen ten or more times. The V gene is TRBV27, the J gene TRBJ2-7; D call uncertain. Germline V gene sequence: CDR1 MNHEY, CDR2 SMNVEV (reference sequence). Trimming removed 6 bases from V and 0 bases from J, with 6 bases in between. This CDR3 spans 12 amino acids. The CDR3 reads CASSDNSYEQYF. The CDR3 nucleotides read TGTGCCAGCAGCGACAACTCCTACGAGCAGTACTTC.

The chain joins TRBV20-1 to TRBJ2-3; D may be TRBD2 (5 bases). V dropped 2 bases and J dropped 0 bases, with 21 bases sitting between them. The CDR3 loop spans 18 amino acids. Germline assignment: CDR1 DFQATT and CDR2 SNEGSKA (reference sequence). The CDR3: CSARMIPLTGSSTDTQYF. Here the CDR3 DNA reads TGCAGTGCTAGAATGATCCCCCTGACGGGGAGCAGCACAGATACGCAGTATTTT.

At least ten counts were recorded for this clonotype. The chain recombines TRBV9 with TRBJ2-1; D call uncertain. Germline assignment: CDR1 SGDLS and CDR2 YYNGEE. The ends were cut back, 3 bases at V and 13 bases at J, with 8 bases in the middle. This CDR3 comprises 10 residues. The CDR3 sequence is CASSGITQFF. CDR3 DNA: TGTGCCAGCAGCGGGATTACTCAGTTCTTC.

Only a few counts were recorded for this clonotype. The V gene is TRBV20-1, the J gene TRBJ1-5; 7 bases align to TRBD1. V lost 6 bases and J lost 3; bases outside the gene matches: 5. The CDR3 has 13 residues. Germline values: CDR1 DFQATT, CDR2 SNEGSKA (reference sequence). The CDR3 sequence is CSARQGDNQPQHF. Written as DNA, the CDR3 is TGCAGTGCCCGACAGGGTGACAATCAGCCCCAGCATTTT.

This clonotype was observed a handful of times. A much larger clonotype is one base distant, so this may be a read error. Because it lacks the conserved phenylalanine or tryptophan at the end, this CDR3 is likely a read error. The V gene is TRBV29-1, the J gene TRBJ1-1, with a tentative D call TRBD1 (5 bases). From germline, CDR1 is SQVTM and CDR2 ANQGSEA. This CDR3 region has 13 residues. V shed 0 bases and J shed 3 bases, with 8 bases lying between them. The CDR3 bases are TGCAGCGTTGAAGATCGAGGGGACACTGAAGCTTTCCTT. Protein: CSVEDRGDTEAFL.

This clonotype was counted at least ten times. This rearrangement joins TRBV9 to TRBJ2-1; a possible D gene is TRBD2 (6 bases). CDR3 length equals 14 residues. Germline-derived CDR1 and CDR2 are SGDLS and YYNGEE. V gave up 4 bases and J gave up 4 bases, with 12 bases separating them. CDR3 nucleotides: TGTGCCAGCAGCCCCTCGACTAGTTACAATGAGCAGTTCTTC. Its translation: CASSPSTSYNEQFF. Full variable domain (remainder filled in from reference TRBV9 and TRBJ2-1): DSGVTQTPKHLITATGQRVTLRCSPRSGDLSVYWYQQSLDQGLQFLIQYYNGEERAKGNILERFSAQQFPDLHSELNLSSLELGDSALYFCASSPSTSYNEQFFGPGTRLTVL.

The rearrangement uses TRBV7-9 and TRBJ1-1; 10 nucleotides agree with TRBD1. The ends lost 5 bases at V and 4 bases at J; junction bases unmatched: 7. This CDR3 spans 15 amino acids. Germline CDR1 SEHNR, CDR2 FQNEAQ (reference sequence). In nucleotides, the CDR3 is TGTGCCAGCAGCGACGGGACAGGGGTTCCCACTGAAGCTTTCTTT. It specifies CASSDGTGVPTEAFF.

V and J are TRBV10-3 and TRBJ2-7; TRBD1 agrees at 10 bases. Germline V CDR1 and CDR2: ENHRY, SYGVKD. This CDR3 region has 11 residues. Trimming at V came to 11 bases and at J to 3 bases, leaving 1 base not matched to a gene. The CDR3 is CAGTGDYEQYF. CDR3 nucleotide sequence: TGTGCCGGGACAGGGGACTACGAGCAGTACTTC.

This chain joins TRBV7-9 and TRBJ2-1; 15 bases map to TRBD2. V lost 5 bases and J lost 6; bases outside the gene matches: 8. CDR3 length: 17 residues. Per germline, CDR1 SEHNR and CDR2 FQNEAQ (reference sequence). This CDR3 is CASSPRTSGGVINEQFF. The CDR3 DNA follows: TGTGCCAGCAGCCCACGGACTAGCGGGGGGGTCATCAATGAGCAGTTCTTC.

The CDR3 DNA is TGTGCCACCAGCAGAGAGGGCGGGGGGGCCAGTCTTGTTTACGAGCAGTACTTC. It encodes CATSREGGGASLVYEQYF. The gene calls are TRBV15 and TRBJ2-7, with 9 nucleotides matching TRBD2. Per the germline V gene, CDR1 is LNHNV and CDR2 is YYDKDF (reference sequence). This CDR3 is 18 amino acids long. Trimming cost V 0 bases and J 4 bases; bases outside gene matches: 13.

This clonotype was observed many times. The chain is built from TRBV14 and TRBJ1-2; D is unresolved. The CDR3 loop spans 14 amino acids. Germline-derived CDR1 and CDR2 are SGHDN and FVKESK. The germline V and J ends were trimmed by 0 bases and 1 base, with 6 bases remaining between them. The CDR3 is CASSQEGYNYGYTF. The CDR3 region has the DNA TGTGCCAGCAGCCAAGAAGGGTATAACTATGGCTACACCTTC.

This clonotype has ten or more counts. CDR3 amino acids: CASSGDQNTGELFF. The DNA for the CDR3 is TGTGCCAGCAGCGGAGACCAGAACACCGGGGAGCTGTTTTTT. The chain uses TRBV9 and TRBJ2-2, with D unclear. The V gene's germline CDR1 is SGDLS and CDR2 YYNGEE. V lost 3 bases and J lost 1, with 7 bases in between. The CDR3 has 14 amino acids.

In its sample, this clonotype was seen many times. This rearrangement joins TRBV5-8 to TRBJ1-1; the D gene is possibly TRBD1 (6 bases). V lost 0 bases and J 4 bases, leaving 13 bases between the germline ends. The V gene's germline CDR1 is SGHTS and CDR2 YDEGEE. The CDR3 extends over 15 amino acids. The CDR3 loop reads CASSLDREGATEAFF. CDR3 sequence (DNA): TGTGCCAGCAGCTTGGACAGGGAAGGTGCCACTGAAGCTTTCTTT.

This rearrangement joins TRBV27 to TRBJ1-1, with TRBD1 as a possible D gene (5 bases). Germline assignment: CDR1 MNHEY and CDR2 SMNVEV (reference sequence). This CDR3 comprises 14 residues. V was cut by 5 bases and J by 1 base, with 11 bases left in between. For the CDR3, the DNA is TGTGCCAGCAGTCCATACACAGGGAACACTGAAGCTTTCTTT. It translates to CASSPYTGNTEAFF.

V is TRBV30 and J is TRBJ2-1, with TRBD1 as a possible D gene (7 bases). This CDR3 is 13 amino acids long. The germline V gene encodes CDR1 GTSNPN and CDR2 SVGIG (reference sequence). V was cut by 2 bases and J by 7 bases, with 12 bases left in between. CDR3 coding DNA: TGTGCCTGGAGTTGGACAGGAGGGAATGAGCAGTTCTTC. Translated, it gives CAWSWTGGNEQFF.

This clonotype was seen repeatedly, ten times or more. The gene calls are TRBV4-3 and TRBJ1-2; the match to TRBD1 covers 7 bases. The CDR3 consists of 14 residues. V lost 5 bases and J lost 6; bases outside the gene matches: 9. Germline loops: CDR1 LGHNA, CDR2 YSLEER. The CDR3 protein is CASSKDRLGDGYTF. The CDR3 bases are TGCGCCAGCAGCAAGGACAGGCTAGGCGATGGCTACACCTTC.

The rearrangement uses TRBV7-9 and TRBJ2-1; 7 bases are shared with TRBD1. CDR3 size: 17 residues. Looked up from germline, CDR1 is SEHNR and CDR2 is FQNEAQ (reference sequence). The junction had 10 bases not matched to a gene; V was cut back by 1 base and J by 4 bases. CDR3 region: CASSLVGSAGGYNEQFF. CDR3 DNA: TGTGCCAGCAGCTTAGTTGGTTCGGCAGGGGGATACAATGAGCAGTTCTTC.

This clonotype was counted only a few times. This chain joins TRBV9 and TRBJ1-2; 7 bases map to TRBD1. J gave up 1 base and V 5 bases, and 11 bases lay outside the gene matches. Germline CDR1 reads SGDLS; CDR2 reads YYNGEE. This CDR3 region has 16 residues. CDR3 in DNA: TGTGCCAGCAGAGCAACTACGACAGGGAGTAACTATGGCTACACCTTC. As protein: CASRATTTGSNYGYTF.

V and J are TRBV7-9 and TRBJ1-2; tentative D call: TRBD1 (6 bases). The CDR3 is made up of 15 amino acids. V was pared by 4 bases and J by 5 bases, with 17 bases between. CDR1 and CDR2 from the germline V gene are SEHNR and FQNEAQ (reference sequence). The DNA for the CDR3 is TGTGCCAGCAGCTCGAATCGACAGGTCGGATATGGCTACACCTTC. Translated, it gives CASSSNRQVGYGYTF.